This TCR beta chain was captured in a study of response to subunit inactivated influenza vaccine. Each CDR3 protein is one row after TCRdb ran MiXCR on the RT-PCR reads. The table includes 530,000 or so distinct CDR3 sequences, over 25% detected once. This clonotype appeared a few times. Its antigen is currently unknown. General study findings and limits: The authors suggested that few new T cells are recruited per seasonal influenza vaccination.

With V trimmed by 4 bases and J by 5 bases, 12 bases remained unmatched. This CDR3 is 17 amino acids long. CDR1 is SGHDT, CDR2 YYEEEE, per germline. This clonotype was obtained from a man in his fifties who received an inactivated influenza vaccine. The material sequenced was CD4+ T cells sorted from PBMCs, taken approximately 5 days after vaccination. This sequence joins TRBV5-6 and TRBJ2-5; 12 positions agree with TRBD2. The CDR3 DNA follows: TGTGCCAGCAGCATGACTAGCGGGAGATCGCATTTGGAGACCCAGTACTTC. Protein product: CASSMTSGRSHLETQYF. Filled out from reference TRBV5-6 and TRBJ2-5, the complete variable domain reads DAGVTQSPTHLIKTRGQQVTLRCSPKSGHDTVSWYQQALGQGPQFIFQYYEEEERQRGNFPDRFSGHQFPNYSSELNVNALLLGDSALYLCASSMTSGRSHLETQYFGPGTRLLVL.